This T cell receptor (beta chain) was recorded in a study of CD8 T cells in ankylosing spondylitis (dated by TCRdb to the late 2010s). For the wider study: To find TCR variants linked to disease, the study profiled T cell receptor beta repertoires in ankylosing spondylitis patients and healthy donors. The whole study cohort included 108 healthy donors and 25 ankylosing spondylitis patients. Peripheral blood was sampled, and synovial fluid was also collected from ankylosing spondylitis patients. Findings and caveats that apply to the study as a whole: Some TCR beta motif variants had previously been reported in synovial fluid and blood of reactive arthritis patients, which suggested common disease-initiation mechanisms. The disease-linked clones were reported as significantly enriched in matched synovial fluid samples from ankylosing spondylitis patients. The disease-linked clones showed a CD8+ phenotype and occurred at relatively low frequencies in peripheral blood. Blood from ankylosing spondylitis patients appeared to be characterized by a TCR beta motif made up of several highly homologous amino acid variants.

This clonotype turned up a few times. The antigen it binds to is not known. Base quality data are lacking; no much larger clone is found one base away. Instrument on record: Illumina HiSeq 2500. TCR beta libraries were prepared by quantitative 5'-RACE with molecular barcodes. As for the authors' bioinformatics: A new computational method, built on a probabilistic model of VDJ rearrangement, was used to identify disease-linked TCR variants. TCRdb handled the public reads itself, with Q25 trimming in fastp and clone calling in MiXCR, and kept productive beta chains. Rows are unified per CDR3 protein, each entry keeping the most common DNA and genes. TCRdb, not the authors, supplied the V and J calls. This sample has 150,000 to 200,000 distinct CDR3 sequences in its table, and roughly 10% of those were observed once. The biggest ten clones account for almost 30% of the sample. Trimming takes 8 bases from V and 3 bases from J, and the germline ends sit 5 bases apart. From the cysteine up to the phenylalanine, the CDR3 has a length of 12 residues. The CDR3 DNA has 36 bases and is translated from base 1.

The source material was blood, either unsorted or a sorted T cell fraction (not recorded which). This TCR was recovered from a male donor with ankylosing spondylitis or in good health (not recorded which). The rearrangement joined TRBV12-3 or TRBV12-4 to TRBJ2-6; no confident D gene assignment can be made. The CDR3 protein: CASGIGANVLTF. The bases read TGTGCCAGCGGAATTGGGGCCAACGTCCTGACTTTC.